The 5 T cell receptor beta chains in this list originate from one sample, sequenced in a study of T cell repertoires in cytomegalovirus infection. TCRdb re-called the reads through MiXCR, storing one row per CDR3 protein. The sample lists 97,000 or so distinct CDR3 sequences, 16% occurring once. Material for sequencing was PBMCs. The receptors derive from a human donor in good health (CMV status not recorded). Some clones in this sample may be carry-over from other donors' samples.

The V call is TRBV5-6, the J call TRBJ2-7, with a possible D match to TRBD1 (5 bases). Germline CDR1 and CDR2: SGHDT and YYEEEE. Trimming stripped 0 bases from V and 5 bases from J, with 12 bases between. This CDR3 comprises 14 residues. CDR3 sequence reads: CASSLAGSKNEQYF. The CDR3 DNA follows: TGTGCCAGCAGCTTGGCAGGGTCAAAGAACGAGCAGTACTTC.

The CDR3 nucleotides are TGCAGTCCCAGCCAAAACAGATTTAACACTGAAGCTTTCTTT. Residues: CSPSQNRFNTEAFF. V gene TRBV20-1 combines with J gene TRBJ1-1; no definite D call. V was clipped by 8 bases and J by 2 bases, with 18 bases between them. CDR3 length: 14 residues. CDR1 and CDR2 from the germline V gene are DFQATT and SNEGSKA (reference sequence).

This clonotype was seen ten or more times. The chain links TRBV7-2 to TRBJ2-3, with TRBD2 identical over 12 bases. Germline values: CDR1 SGHTA, CDR2 FQGNSA. V lost 4 bases to trimming and J lost 3 bases; unmatched junction nucleotides: 2. This CDR3 has 15 residues. Here the CDR3 reads CASSSTSGGTDTQYF. The CDR3 nucleotides are TGTGCCAGCAGCTCTACTAGCGGGGGGACAGATACGCAGTATTTT.

The genes are TRBV6-5 and TRBJ2-3; D possibly corresponds to TRBD2 (6 bases). The CDR3 contains 15 residues. In germline, CDR1 is MNHEY, CDR2 SVGAGI. The V end lost 0 bases, the J end lost 7 bases, and 14 bases lay between the germline ends. The CDR3 DNA reads TGTGCCAGCAGTTACTCGTCTGGGGGGATAAATACGCAGTATTTT. Its translation: CASSYSSGGINTQYF.

The V call is TRBV12-3 or TRBV12-4, the J call TRBJ1-1, with D tentatively TRBD1 (5 bases). This CDR3 has 14 amino acids. The V gene lost 2 bases and the J gene lost 3 bases, with 10 bases spanning the gap. CDR3 in DNA: TGTGCCAGCAGTTTAAGGGGCTGGGACACTGAAGCTTTCTTT. Residues: CASSLRGWDTEAFF.